This TCR beta chain was obtained from a study of shared clonotypes between healthy human individuals. This clone was observed once. The CDR3 runs 15 residues. CDR1 and CDR2 (germline): SGHTS, YDEGEE. The ends lost 0 bases at V and 6 bases at J; junction bases unmatched: 7. Only in-frame clones appear in the TCRdb table, and some are missing; sequencing was by immunoSEQ multiplex PCR. This table has some 1 million clones, around 74% appearing once. The chain is built from TRBV5-8 and TRBJ1-1; TRBD1 matches at 8 bases. The origin of this receptor is a man between 18 and 29 years old in good health. The sample taken for sequencing was memory CD4+ T cells sorted from blood. Subset: CD45RA-negative fraction. The CDR3 bases are TGTGCCAGCAGCTTGGGAATTAAACAGGGGGCTGAAGCTTTCTTT. This translates into CASSLGIKQGAEAFF.